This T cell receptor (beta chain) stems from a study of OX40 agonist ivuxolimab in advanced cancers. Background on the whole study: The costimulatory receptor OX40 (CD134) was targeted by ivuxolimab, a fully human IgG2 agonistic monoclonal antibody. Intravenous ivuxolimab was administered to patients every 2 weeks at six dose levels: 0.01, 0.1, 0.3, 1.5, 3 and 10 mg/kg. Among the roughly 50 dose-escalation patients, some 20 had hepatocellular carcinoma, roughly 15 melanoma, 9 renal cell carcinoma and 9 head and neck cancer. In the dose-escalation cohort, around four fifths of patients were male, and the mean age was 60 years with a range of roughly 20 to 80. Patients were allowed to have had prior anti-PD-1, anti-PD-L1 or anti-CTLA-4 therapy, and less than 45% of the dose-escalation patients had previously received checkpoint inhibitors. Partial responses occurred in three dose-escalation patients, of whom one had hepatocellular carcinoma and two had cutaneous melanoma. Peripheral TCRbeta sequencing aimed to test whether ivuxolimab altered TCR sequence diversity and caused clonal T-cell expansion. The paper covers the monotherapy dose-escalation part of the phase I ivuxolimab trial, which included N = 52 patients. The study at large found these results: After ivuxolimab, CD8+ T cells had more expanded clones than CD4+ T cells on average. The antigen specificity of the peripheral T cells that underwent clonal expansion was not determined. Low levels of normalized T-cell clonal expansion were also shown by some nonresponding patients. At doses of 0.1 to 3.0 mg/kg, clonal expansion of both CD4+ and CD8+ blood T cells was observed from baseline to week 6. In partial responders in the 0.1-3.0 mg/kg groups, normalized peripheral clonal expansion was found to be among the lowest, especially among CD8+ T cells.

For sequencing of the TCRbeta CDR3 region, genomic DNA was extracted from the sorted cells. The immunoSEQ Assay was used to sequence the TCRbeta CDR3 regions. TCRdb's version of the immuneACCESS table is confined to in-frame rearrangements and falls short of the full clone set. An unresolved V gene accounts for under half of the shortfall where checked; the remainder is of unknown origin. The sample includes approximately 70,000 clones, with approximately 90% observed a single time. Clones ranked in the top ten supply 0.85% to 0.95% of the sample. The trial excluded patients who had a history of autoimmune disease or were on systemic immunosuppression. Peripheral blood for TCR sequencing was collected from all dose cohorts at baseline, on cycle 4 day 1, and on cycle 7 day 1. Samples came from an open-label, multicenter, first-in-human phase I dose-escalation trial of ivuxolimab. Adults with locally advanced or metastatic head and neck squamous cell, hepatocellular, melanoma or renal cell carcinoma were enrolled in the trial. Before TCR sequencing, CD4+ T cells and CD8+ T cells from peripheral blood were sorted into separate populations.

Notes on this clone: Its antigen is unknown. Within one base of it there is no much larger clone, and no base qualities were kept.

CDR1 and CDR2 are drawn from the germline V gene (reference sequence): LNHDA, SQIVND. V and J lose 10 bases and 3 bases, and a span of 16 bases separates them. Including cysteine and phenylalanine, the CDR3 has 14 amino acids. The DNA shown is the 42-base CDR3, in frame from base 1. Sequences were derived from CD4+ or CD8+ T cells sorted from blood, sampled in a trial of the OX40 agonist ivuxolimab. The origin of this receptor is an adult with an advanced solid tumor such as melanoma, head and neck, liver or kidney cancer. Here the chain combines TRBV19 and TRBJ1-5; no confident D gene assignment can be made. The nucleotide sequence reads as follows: TGTGCCACCTCCCTTTGGGGAGACAATCAGCCCCAGCATTTT. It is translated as CATSLWGDNQPQHF.